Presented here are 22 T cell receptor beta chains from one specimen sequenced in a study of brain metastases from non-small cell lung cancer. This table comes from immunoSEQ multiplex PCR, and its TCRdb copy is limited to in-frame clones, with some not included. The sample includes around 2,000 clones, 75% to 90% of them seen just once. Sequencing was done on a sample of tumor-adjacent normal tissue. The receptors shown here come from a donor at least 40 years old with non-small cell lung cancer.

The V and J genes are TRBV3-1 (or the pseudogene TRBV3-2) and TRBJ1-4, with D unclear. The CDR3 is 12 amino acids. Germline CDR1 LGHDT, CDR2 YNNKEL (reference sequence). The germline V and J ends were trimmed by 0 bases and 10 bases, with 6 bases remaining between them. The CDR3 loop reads CASSQDQLKLFF. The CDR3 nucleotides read TGTGCCAGCAGCCAAGATCAGCTAAAACTGTTTTTT.

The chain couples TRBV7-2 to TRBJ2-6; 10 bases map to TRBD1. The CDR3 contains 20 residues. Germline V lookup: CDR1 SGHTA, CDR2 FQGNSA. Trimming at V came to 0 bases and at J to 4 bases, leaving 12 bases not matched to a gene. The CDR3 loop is CASSLASGQGVSGGANVLTF. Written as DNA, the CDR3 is TGTGCCAGCAGCTTAGCGAGTGGACAGGGGGTCTCTGGAGGGGCCAACGTCCTGACTTTC.

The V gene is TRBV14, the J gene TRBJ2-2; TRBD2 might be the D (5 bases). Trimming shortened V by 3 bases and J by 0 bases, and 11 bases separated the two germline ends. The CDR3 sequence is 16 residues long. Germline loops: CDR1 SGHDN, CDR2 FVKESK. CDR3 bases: TGTGCCAGCAGCCACTACGGGAAACCGAACACCGGGGAGCTGTTTTTT. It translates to CASSHYGKPNTGELFF.

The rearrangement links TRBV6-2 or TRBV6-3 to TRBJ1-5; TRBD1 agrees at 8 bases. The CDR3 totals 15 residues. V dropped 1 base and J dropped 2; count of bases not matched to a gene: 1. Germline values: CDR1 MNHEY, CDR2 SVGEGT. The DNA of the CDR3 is TGTGCCAGCAGTTACTGGGGACAGGGCAATCAGCCCCAGCATTTT. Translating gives CASSYWGQGNQPQHF.

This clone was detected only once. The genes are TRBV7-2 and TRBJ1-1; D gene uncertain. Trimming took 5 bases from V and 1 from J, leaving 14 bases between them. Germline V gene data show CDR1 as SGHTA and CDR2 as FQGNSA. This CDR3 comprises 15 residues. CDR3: CASSRTTVGNTEAFF. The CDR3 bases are TGTGCCAGCAGCCGTACCACAGTTGGGAACACTGAAGCTTTCTTT. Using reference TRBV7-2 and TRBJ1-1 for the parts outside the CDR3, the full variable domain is GAGVSQSPSNKVTEKGKDVELRCDPISGHTALYWYRQSLGQGLEFLIYFQGNSAPDKSGLPSDRFSAERTGGSVSTLTIQRTQQEDSAVYLCASSRTTVGNTEAFFGQGTRLTVV.

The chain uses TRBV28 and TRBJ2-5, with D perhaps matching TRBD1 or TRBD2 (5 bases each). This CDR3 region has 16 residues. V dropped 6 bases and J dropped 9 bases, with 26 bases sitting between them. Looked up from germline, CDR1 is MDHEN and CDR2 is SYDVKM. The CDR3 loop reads CASSSTGAGRQRAQYF. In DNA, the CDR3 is TGTGCCAGCAGCTCCACCGGGGCCGGCCGACAAAGGGCCCAGTACTTC. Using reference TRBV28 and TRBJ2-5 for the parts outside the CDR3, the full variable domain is DVKVTQSSRYLVKRTGEKVFLECVQDMDHENMFWYRQDPGLGLRLIYFSYDVKMKEKGDIPEGYSVSREKKERFSLILESASTNQTSMYLCASSSTGAGRQRAQYFGPGTRLLVL.

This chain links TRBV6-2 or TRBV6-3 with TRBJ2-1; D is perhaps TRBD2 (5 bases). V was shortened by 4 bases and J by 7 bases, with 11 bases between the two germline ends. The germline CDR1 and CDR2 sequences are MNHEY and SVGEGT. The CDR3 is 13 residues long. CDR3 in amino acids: CASSLASGNEQFF. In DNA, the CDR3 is TGTGCCAGCAGTTTGGCATCGGGGAATGAGCAGTTCTTC.

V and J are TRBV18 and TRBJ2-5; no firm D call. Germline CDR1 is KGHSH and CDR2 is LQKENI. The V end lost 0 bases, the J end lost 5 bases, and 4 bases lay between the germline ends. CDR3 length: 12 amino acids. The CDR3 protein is CASSPPGETQYF. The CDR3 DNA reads TGTGCCAGCTCACCACCGGGTGAGACCCAGTACTTC.

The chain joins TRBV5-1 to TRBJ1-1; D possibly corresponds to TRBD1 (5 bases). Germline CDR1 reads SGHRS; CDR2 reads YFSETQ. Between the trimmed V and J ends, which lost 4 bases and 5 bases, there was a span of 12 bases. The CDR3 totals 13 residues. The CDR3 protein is CASSPTGRTEAFF. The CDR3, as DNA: TGCGCCAGCAGCCCCACAGGACGGACTGAAGCTTTCTTT. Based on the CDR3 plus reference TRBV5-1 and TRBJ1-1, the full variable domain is KAGVTQTPRYLIKTRGQQVTLSCSPISGHRSVSWYQQTPGQGLQFLFEYFSETQRNKGNFPGRFSGRQFSNSRSEMNVSTLELGDSALYLCASSPTGRTEAFFGQGTRLTVV.

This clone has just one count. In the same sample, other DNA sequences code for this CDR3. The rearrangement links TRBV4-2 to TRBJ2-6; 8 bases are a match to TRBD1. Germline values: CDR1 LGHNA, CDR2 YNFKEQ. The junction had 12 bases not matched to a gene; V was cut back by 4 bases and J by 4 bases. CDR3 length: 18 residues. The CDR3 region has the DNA TGTGCCAGCAGCCCCCGCCAGGGGGCGGATGTAGGGGCCAACGTCCTGACTTTC. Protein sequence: CASSPRQGADVGANVLTF.

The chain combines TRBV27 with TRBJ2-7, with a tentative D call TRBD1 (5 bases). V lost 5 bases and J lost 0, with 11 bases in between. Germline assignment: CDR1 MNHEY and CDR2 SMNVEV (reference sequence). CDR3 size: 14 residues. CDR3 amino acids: CASSPSQVSYEQYF. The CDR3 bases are TGTGCCAGCAGTCCCTCACAGGTCTCCTACGAGCAGTACTTC.

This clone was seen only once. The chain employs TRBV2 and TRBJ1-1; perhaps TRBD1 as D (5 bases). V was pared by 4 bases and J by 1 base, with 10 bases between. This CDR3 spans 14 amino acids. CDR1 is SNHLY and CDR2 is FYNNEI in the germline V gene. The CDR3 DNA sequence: TGTGCCAGCAGTGTGGTGGGGGGGAACACTGAAGCTTTCTTT. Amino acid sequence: CASSVVGGNTEAFF. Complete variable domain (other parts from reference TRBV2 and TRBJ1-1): EPEVTQTPSHQVTQMGQEVILRCVPISNHLYFYWYRQILGQKVEFLVSFYNNEISEKSEIFDDQFSVERPDGSNFTLKIRSTKLEDSAMYFCASSVVGGNTEAFFGQGTRLTVV.

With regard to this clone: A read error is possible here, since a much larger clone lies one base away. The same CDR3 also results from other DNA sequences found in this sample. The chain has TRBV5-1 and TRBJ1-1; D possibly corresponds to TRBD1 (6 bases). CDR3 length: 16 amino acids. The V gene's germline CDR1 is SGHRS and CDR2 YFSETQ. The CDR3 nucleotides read TGCGCTAGCAGCCCCGAAGGGGGGATTGTGAACACTGAAGCTTTCTTT. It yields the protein CASSPEGGIVNTEAFF.

The CDR3 region has the DNA TGTGCCAGCAGCGTAGTCCCTCTGACAGGGGGGAAAGGTGGTGGGGAGCTGTTTTTT. It is translated as CASSVVPLTGGKGGGELFF. The chain uses TRBV9 and TRBJ2-2, with 9 bases that match TRBD1. With V trimmed by 0 bases and J by 8 bases, 17 bases remained unmatched. The CDR3 is 19 residues long. Germline loops: CDR1 SGDLS, CDR2 YYNGEE.

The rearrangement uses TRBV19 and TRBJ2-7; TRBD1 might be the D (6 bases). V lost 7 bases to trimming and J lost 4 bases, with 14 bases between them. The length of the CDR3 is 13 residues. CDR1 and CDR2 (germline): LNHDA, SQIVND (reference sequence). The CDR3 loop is CASTTGHPYEQYF. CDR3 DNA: TGTGCCAGTACGACAGGCCACCCTTACGAGCAGTACTTC.

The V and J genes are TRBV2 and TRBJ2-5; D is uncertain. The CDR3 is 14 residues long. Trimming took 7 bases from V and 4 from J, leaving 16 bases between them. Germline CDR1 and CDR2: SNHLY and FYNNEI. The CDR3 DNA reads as TGTGCCAGCAATGAGCGAATTTCCCTAGAGACCCAGTACTTC. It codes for CASNERISLETQYF. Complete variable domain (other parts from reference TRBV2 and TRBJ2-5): EPEVTQTPSHQVTQMGQEVILRCVPISNHLYFYWYRQILGQKVEFLVSFYNNEISEKSEIFDDQFSVERPDGSNFTLKIRSTKLEDSAMYFCASNERISLETQYFGPGTRLLVL.

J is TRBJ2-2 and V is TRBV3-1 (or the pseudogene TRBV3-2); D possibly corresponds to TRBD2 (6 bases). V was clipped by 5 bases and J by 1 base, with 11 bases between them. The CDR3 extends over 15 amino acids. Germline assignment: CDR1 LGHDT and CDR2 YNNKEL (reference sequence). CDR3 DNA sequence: TGTGCCAGCAGCGGCCTAGCGCTGAACACCGGGGAGCTGTTTTTT. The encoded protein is CASSGLALNTGELFF.

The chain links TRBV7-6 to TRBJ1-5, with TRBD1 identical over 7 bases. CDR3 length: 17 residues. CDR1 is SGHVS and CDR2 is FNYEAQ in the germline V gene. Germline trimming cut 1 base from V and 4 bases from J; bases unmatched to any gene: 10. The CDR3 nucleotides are TGTGCCAGCAGCTTAGTCCCGGCGTCGACAGGGAATCAGCCCCAGCATTTT. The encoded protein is CASSLVPASTGNQPQHF. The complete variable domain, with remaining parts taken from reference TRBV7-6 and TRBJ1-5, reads GAGVSQSPRYKVTKRGQDVALRCDPISGHVSLYWYRQALGQGPEFLTYFNYEAQQDKSGLPNDRFSAERPEGSISTLTIQRTEQRDSAMYRCASSLVPASTGNQPQHFGDGTRLSIL.

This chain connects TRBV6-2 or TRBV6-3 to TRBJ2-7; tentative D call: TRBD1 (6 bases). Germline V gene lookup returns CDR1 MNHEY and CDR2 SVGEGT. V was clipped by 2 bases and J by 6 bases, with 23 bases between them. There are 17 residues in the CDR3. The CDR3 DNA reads TGTGCCAGCAGTTACGGGCTCGGCCAGGGGAATATTGGCGAGCAGTACTTC. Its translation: CASSYGLGQGNIGEQYF.

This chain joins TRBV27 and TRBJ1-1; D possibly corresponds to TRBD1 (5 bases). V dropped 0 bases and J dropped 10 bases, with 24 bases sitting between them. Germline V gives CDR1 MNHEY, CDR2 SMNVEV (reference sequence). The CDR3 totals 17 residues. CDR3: CASSLSQGSADPLGAFF. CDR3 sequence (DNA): TGTGCCAGCAGTTTATCCCAGGGATCTGCGGACCCCTTGGGAGCTTTCTTT.

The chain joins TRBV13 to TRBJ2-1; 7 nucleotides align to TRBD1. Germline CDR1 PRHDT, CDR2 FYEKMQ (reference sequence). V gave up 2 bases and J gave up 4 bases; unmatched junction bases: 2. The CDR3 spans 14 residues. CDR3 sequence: CASSLRTGYNEQFF. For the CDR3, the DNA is TGTGCCAGCAGCTTACGGACAGGATACAATGAGCAGTTCTTC.

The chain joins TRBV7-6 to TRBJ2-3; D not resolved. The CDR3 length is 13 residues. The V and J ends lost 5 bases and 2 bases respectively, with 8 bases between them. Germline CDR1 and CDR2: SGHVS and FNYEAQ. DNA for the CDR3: TGTGCCAGCAGCCGTCTCGCCACAGATACGCAGTATTTT. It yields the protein CASSRLATDTQYF.